The clone carrying this T cell receptor (beta chain) was picked up a small number of times. Its target is not known. The data stem from a study of vaccination and CD4 T cells after COVID-19. As for treatment: roughly ten-day PBMC culture with coronavirus spike peptide pools or control peptides (ViraFEST assay). Researchers collected the unexposed donor's CD4+ T cells before the COVID-19 pandemic (2011-2018). This CDR3 is 13 amino acids long. Trimming took 6 bases from V and 6 from J; bases not matched to a gene: 7. Germline loops: CDR1 SNHLY, CDR2 FYNNEI. With the Oncomine TCR Beta short-read assay, DNA from cultured CD4+ T cells was sequenced. TCRdb re-called the PCR reads with MiXCR, one entry per CDR3 protein. Of several thousand distinct CDR3 sequences in the sample, around a quarter were seen once.

The chain links TRBV2 to TRBJ1-2; 7 bases are shared with TRBD1. Sequenced: CD4+ T cells from blood, cultured in vitro. This sequence originates from a human donor in good health. The CDR3 here is CASRLTGRDGYTF. CDR3 nucleotide sequence: TGTGCCAGCAGATTGACAGGGAGGGATGGCTACACCTTC.